This record concerns one T cell receptor (beta chain) sequence. The target antigen is unknown. Expressed TCRB transcripts were sequenced, since all the RNA that had been isolated was reverse transcribed. This table comes from immunoSEQ multiplex PCR, and its TCRdb copy is limited to in-frame clones, with some not included. This sample yields 390,000 or so clones, of which approximately 14% are seen a single time; under 0.04% belongs to the top ten. Deletions cut 0 bases from V and 0 bases from J, with 6 bases between. The germline V gene has CDR1 SGDLS and CDR2 YYNGEE. CDR3 size: 15 residues. This record belongs to a study of beta chain features in type 1 diabetes. Notes on the study in general: In every one of the four CD4+ subsets, TCRB CDR3s were moderately but significantly shorter in Type 1 diabetes patients. Small HLA sub-analyses could not settle whether HLA shapes TCRB rearrangement.

The source is a man aged 25-45 years in good health. The source material was naive CD4+ T cells from blood. This chain connects TRBV9 to TRBJ2-2; D not certain. The CDR3 DNA reads TGTGCCAGCAGCGTAGGAGTCCCGAACACCGGGGAGCTGTTTTTT. The encoded protein is CASSVGVPNTGELFF.